The 14 T cell receptor beta chains presented below share a single source sample, sequenced in a study of shared clonotypes between healthy human individuals. The protocol was immunoSEQ multiplex PCR, while the TCRdb copy is restricted to in-frame clones and leaves out a portion. The sample records roughly 1,000,000 clones, about four fifths being singletons. The specimen sequenced was memory CD4+ T cells from PBMCs. Subset in this sample: CD45RA-negative fraction. Source of these receptors: a man between 18 and 35 years old in good health. Some clones in this sample may be carry-over from other donors' samples.

V usage is TRBV7-9 and J usage is TRBJ2-7, with 9 bases fitting TRBD2. With V trimmed by 4 bases and J by 5 bases, 12 bases remained unmatched. This CDR3 is 16 amino acids long. The V gene's germline CDR1 is SEHNR and CDR2 FQNEAQ (reference sequence). CDR3 sequence reads: CASSSLGIAGVHEQYF. The CDR3 DNA reads as TGTGCCAGCAGCTCCCTCGGGATAGCGGGAGTCCACGAGCAGTACTTC.

This rearrangement joins TRBV5-1 to TRBJ1-1; 8 nucleotides match TRBD1. Germline V gene sequence: CDR1 SGHRS, CDR2 YFSETQ. The CDR3 is made up of 15 amino acids. Unmatched junction bases numbered 6, after V lost 4 bases and J lost 1 base. This CDR3 reads CASSPLGTGNTEAFF. The CDR3 coding sequence is TGCGCCAGCAGCCCACTCGGGACAGGGAACACTGAAGCTTTCTTT.

This chain links TRBV10-3 with TRBJ2-3; TRBD2 matches 9 bases. The CDR3 totals 14 residues. CDR1 and CDR2 from the germline V gene are ENHRY and SYGVKD. The J segment lost 4 bases and the V segment lost 4 bases, leaving 3 bases of the junction unmatched. CDR3 amino acids: CAISVSGSADTQYF. In DNA, the CDR3 is TGTGCCATCAGTGTTAGCGGGAGCGCAGATACGCAGTATTTT.

In this sample, this clone turned up a few times. The genes are TRBV28 and TRBJ2-7; maybe TRBD2 (7 bases). V was shortened by 8 bases and J by 3 bases, with 23 bases between the two germline ends. The CDR3 has 16 residues. CDR1 is MDHEN, CDR2 SYDVKM, per germline. The CDR3 DNA follows: TGTGCCAGCGTCTCTGGGGAGGGGACATCCTTCTACGAGCAGTACTTC. It is translated as CASVSGEGTSFYEQYF.

CDR3 sequence: CASSLSGGHSYEQYF. The CDR3 nucleotides read TGTGCCAGCAGCTTATCAGGGGGGCACTCCTACGAGCAGTACTTC. The gene calls are TRBV7-8 and TRBJ2-7, with D possibly being TRBD1 (7 bases). CDR1 and CDR2 from the germline V gene are SGHVS and FQNEAQ. The CDR3 is 15 residues long. Trimming took off 2 bases at V and 0 bases at J, with 11 bases between the two ends. Full variable domain (outside the CDR3, taken from reference TRBV7-8 and TRBJ2-7): GAGVSQSPRYKVAKRGQDVALRCDPISGHVSLFWYQQALGQGPEFLTYFQNEAQLDKSGLPSDRFFAERPEGSVSTLKIQRTQQEDSAVYLCASSLSGGHSYEQYFGPGTRLTVT.

The chain carries TRBV28 and TRBJ1-1, with D perhaps TRBD1 (6 bases). Germline V gives CDR1 MDHEN, CDR2 SYDVKM. CDR3 length: 14 residues. V lost 3 bases and J lost 10, with 18 bases in between. Written as DNA, the CDR3 is TGTGCCAGCAGTTTTGGGGGGGCGTCGTCGGTAGCTTTCTTT. Protein product: CASSFGGASSVAFF.

The V and J genes are TRBV27 and TRBJ2-1; 9 bases are a match to TRBD2. The germline V gene has CDR1 MNHEY and CDR2 SMNVEV (reference sequence). V dropped 8 bases and J dropped 3; count of bases not matched to a gene: 8. The CDR3 contains 15 residues. The CDR3 nucleotides read TGTGCCAGCCGGTCCGCGGGAGGGCACTACAATGAGCAGTTCTTC. Its protein product is CASRSAGGHYNEQFF.

V gene TRBV5-1 combines with J gene TRBJ2-1; 8 bases are shared with TRBD2. This CDR3 is built from 13 residues. Unmatched junction bases numbered 5, after V lost 4 bases and J lost 8 bases. Germline CDR1 SGHRS, CDR2 YFSETQ. CDR3 nucleotide sequence: TGCGCCAGCAGCGACACTAGCGGCGATGAGCAGTTCTTC. Its protein product is CASSDTSGDEQFF.

The chain uses TRBV6-5 and TRBJ2-2, with no clear D. CDR1 is MNHEY, CDR2 SVGAGI, per germline. The CDR3 runs 15 residues. The V gene lost 6 bases and the J gene lost 7 bases, with 18 bases spanning the gap. This chain's CDR3 is CASRITDSLGGELFF. DNA for the CDR3: TGTGCCAGCAGGATTACAGACTCCCTGGGCGGGGAGCTGTTTTTT.

This sequence joins TRBV7-2 and TRBJ1-5; D not resolved. The CDR3 spans 14 residues. The germline gives CDR1 SGHTA, CDR2 FQGNSA. V was clipped by 5 bases and J by 0 bases, with 8 bases between them. The CDR3 loop is CASSAYGSNQPQHF. In DNA form, the CDR3 reads TGTGCCAGCAGCGCGTACGGTAGCAATCAGCCCCAGCATTTT.

On this clone itself: Other DNA sequences from this sample encode an identical CDR3 as well. The chain uses TRBV7-2 and TRBJ2-7; 10 nucleotides match TRBD1. Trimming cost V 3 bases and J 4 bases; bases outside gene matches: 3. The CDR3 covers 14 residues. From germline, CDR1 is SGHTA and CDR2 FQGNSA. CDR3 coding DNA: TGTGCCAGCAGCTTCGGACAGGGGGGATACGAGCAGTACTTC. Amino acids: CASSFGQGGYEQYF.

Concerning this clone itself: Additional DNA sequences in this sample encode the identical CDR3. The DNA for the CDR3 is TGTGCCAGCAGTCTCGGGTACACCATATATTTT. Residues: CASSLGYTIYF. This sequence joins TRBV28 and TRBJ1-3; D unresolved. Trimming took off 5 bases at V and 8 bases at J, with 7 bases between the two ends. Germline CDR1 is MDHEN and CDR2 is SYDVKM. The CDR3 is 11 residues long.

The chain has TRBV28 and TRBJ1-5, with TRBD1 identical over 7 bases. The trim removed 4 bases at V and 5 bases at J, leaving 5 bases unmatched. The germline V gene encodes CDR1 MDHEN and CDR2 SYDVKM. The CDR3 length is 14 residues. The CDR3 loop reads CASSSRDSHQPQHF. The CDR3 DNA sequence: TGTGCCAGCAGTTCGAGGGACAGTCATCAGCCCCAGCATTTT. Looking up the rest from reference TRBV28 and TRBJ1-5 gives the full variable domain: DVKVTQSSRYLVKRTGEKVFLECVQDMDHENMFWYRQDPGLGLRLIYFSYDVKMKEKGDIPEGYSVSREKKERFSLILESASTNQTSMYLCASSSRDSHQPQHFGDGTRLSIL.

V is TRBV10-3 and J is TRBJ2-4; D possibly uses TRBD1 or TRBD2 (5 bases each). CDR1 and CDR2 (germline): ENHRY, SYGVKD. The CDR3 contains 18 residues. Trimming removed 2 bases at V and 6 bases at J, with 23 bases between. The CDR3 loop is CAISELGPAPATGNIQYF. For the CDR3, the DNA is TGTGCCATCAGTGAGCTGGGACCTGCACCGGCCACAGGAAACATTCAGTACTTC.